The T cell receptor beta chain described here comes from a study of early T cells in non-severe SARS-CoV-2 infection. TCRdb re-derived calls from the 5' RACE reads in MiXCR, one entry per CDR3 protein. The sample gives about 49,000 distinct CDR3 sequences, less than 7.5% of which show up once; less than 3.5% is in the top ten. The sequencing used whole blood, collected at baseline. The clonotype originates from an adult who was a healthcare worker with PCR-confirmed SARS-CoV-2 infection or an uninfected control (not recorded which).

The CDR3 is CASSYTTGDDTEAFF. As DNA, the CDR3 is TGTGCCAGCAGTTACACAACAGGAGACGACACTGAAGCTTTCTTT. The gene calls are TRBV6-5 and TRBJ1-1, with D tentatively TRBD1 (5 bases). Trimming left V 2 bases short and J 3 bases short, with 13 bases between. The CDR3 sequence is 15 residues long. The germline V gene encodes CDR1 MNHEY and CDR2 SVGAGI.